In this sample, the clone carrying this TCR beta chain turned up a few times. Its antigen is not identified. The sample is drawn from a study of identical twins. Study observations and caveats: Zero-insertion analyses might be partly confounded by invariant T cells like MAIT and iNKT.

TCRdb used MiXCR to reprocess the 5' RACE reads, holding one entry per CDR3 protein. The table lists 650,000 to 800,000 distinct CDR3 sequences, 8.6% of them singletons. There are 14 residues in the CDR3. V lost 3 bases to trimming and J lost 4 bases, with 9 bases between them. Looked up from germline, CDR1 is WSHSY and CDR2 is SAAADI. These data are also associated with another study on yellow fever vaccine responses in identical twins.

Input material: PBMCs. The V and J genes are TRBV10-2 and TRBJ2-2; D unresolved. This receptor was identified in a young woman in good health. The CDR3 loop reads CASSEGSSTGELFF. In nucleotides, the CDR3 is TGCGCCAGCAGTGAAGGGTCATCCACCGGGGAGCTGTTTTTT.